This TCR beta chain was sequenced for a study of T cells after yellow fever vaccination. Overall study: SMART-Seq v4 Ultra Low Input handled preparation of low-cell-number fractions.

Germline V CDR1 and CDR2: MNHNY, SVGAGI (reference sequence). The length of the CDR3 is 15 residues. V gave up 5 bases and J gave up 0 bases, with 8 bases separating them. 5'RACE template switching produced TCR cDNA carrying a universal primer site and UMIs. From the 5' RACE reads, TCRdb called clonotypes with MiXCR, one entry per CDR3 protein. The sample consists of hundreds of thousands of distinct CDR3 sequences, 18% of them appearing once. J is TRBJ2-6 and V is TRBV6-6; D is unresolved. This TCR was sampled from a man younger than 35 who received the YFV17D yellow fever vaccine. This specimen was PBMCs, taken before the yellow fever booster vaccination. CDR3 sequence reads: CASSGDYSGANVLTF. The CDR3 DNA follows: TGTGCCAGCAGTGGCGATTACTCTGGGGCCAACGTCCTGACTTTC.